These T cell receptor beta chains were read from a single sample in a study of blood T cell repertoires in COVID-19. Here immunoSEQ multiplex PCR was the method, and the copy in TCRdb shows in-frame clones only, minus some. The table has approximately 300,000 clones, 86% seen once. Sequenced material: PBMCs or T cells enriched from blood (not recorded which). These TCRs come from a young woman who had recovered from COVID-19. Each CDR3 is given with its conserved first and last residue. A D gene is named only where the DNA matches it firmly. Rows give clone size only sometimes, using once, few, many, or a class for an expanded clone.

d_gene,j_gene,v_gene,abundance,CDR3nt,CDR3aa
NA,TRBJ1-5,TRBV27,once,TGTGCCAGCAGCCTTCAGGGCCGGCAGCCCCAGCATTTT,CASSLQGRQPQHF
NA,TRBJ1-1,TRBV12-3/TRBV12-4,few,TGTGCCAGCAGTTTAGGTATGAACACTGAAGCTTTCTTT,CASSLGMNTEAFF
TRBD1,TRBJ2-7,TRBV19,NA,TGTGCCAGTAGTCCCGGGACAGGGAGATTTATGGAGCAGTACTTC,CASSPGTGRFMEQYF
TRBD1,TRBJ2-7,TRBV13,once,TGTGCCAGCAGCTTAGATGGGACAGCCTACGAGCAGTACTTC,CASSLDGTAYEQYF
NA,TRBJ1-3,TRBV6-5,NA,TGTGCCAGCAGTTCTAGGGGCAGCAGCTCTGGAAACACCATATATTTT,CASSSRGSSSGNTIYF
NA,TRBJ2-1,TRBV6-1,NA,TGTGCCAGCAGTGAAGCCGACGGGAGTCCCTACAATGAGCAGTTCTTC,CASSEADGSPYNEQFF
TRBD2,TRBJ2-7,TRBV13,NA,TGTGCCAGCAGCCACGAGGGAGGGGTTGAGCAGTACTTC,CASSHEGGVEQYF
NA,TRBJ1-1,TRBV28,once,TGTGCCAGTTCGGGGGGCACTGAAGCTTTCTTT,CASSGGTEAFF
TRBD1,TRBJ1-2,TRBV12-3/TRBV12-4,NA,TGTGCCAGCAGTTTTCGGGACAGGACCGGCTACACCTTC,CASSFRDRTGYTF
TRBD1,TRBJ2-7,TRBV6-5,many,TGTGCCAGCAGTTACCCAATGGGACAGGGGGAGTACGAGCAGTACTTC,CASSYPMGQGEYEQYF
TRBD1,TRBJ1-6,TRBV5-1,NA,TGCGCCAGCAGCGACCGGGACAGAGGTTCACCCCTCCACTTT,CASSDRDRGSPLHF
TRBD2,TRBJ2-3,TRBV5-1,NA,TGCGCCAGCAGCTTGTCAGCGGGAGTGGGACCAGATACGCAGTATTTT,CASSLSAGVGPDTQYF
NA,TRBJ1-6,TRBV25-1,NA,TGTGCCAGCAGTGAATTGGTCGGGGACTATAATTCACCCCTCCACTTT,CASSELVGDYNSPLHF
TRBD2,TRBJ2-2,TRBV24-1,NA,TGTGCCACCAGTGATGAGAGCGGGGGCTACACCGGGGAGCTGTTTTTT,CATSDESGGYTGELFF
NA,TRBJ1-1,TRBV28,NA,TGTGCCAGCAGTTTCCCATGGAACACTGAAGCTTTCTTT,CASSFPWNTEAFF
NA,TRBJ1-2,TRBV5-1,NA,TGCGCCAGCAGCGGTACAGGGTCCAGCTATGGCTACACCTTC,CASSGTGSSYGYTF
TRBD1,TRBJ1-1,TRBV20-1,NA,TGCAGTGCTAGTACGAGACAGGGGTTGAACACTGAAGCTTTCTTT,CSASTRQGLNTEAFF
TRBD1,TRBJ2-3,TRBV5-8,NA,TGTGCCAGCAGCGGCGGGACAGGAACAGATACGCAGTATTTT,CASSGGTGTDTQYF
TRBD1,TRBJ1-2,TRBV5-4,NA,TGTGCCAGCAGCTTGGGACAGGGCGGCTATGGCTACACCTTC,CASSLGQGGYGYTF
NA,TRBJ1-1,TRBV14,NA,TGTGCCAGCAGCCAAGCTACATCGCCCGGGGCTGAAGCTTTCTTT,CASSQATSPGAEAFF
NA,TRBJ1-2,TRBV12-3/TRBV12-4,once,TGTGCCAGCAGAGTACTAAACTATGGCTACACCTTC,CASRVLNYGYTF
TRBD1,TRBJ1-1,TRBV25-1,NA,TGTGCCAGCAGTATTGGACAGGGAGGCACTGAAGCTTTCTTT,CASSIGQGGTEAFF
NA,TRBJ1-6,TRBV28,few,TGTGCCAGCAGTGACCCAGGGGAAAATTCACCCCTCCACTTT,CASSDPGENSPLHF
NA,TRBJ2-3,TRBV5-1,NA,TGCGCCAGCAGCCTGACTTTAGATACGCAGTATTTT,CASSLTLDTQYF
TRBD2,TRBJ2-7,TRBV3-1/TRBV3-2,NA,TGTGCCAGCAGCCCTCATCCACGGACTAGCGGGAGGGCCTACGAGCAGTACTTC,CASSPHPRTSGRAYEQYF
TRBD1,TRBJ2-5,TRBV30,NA,TGTGCCTGGAGACGTGGGACAGGGGAGACCCAGTACTTC,CAWRRGTGETQYF
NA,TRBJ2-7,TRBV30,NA,TGTGCCTGCTCAACGAACGGCTACGAGCAGTACTTC,CACSTNGYEQYF
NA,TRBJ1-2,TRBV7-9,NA,TGTGCCAGCAGCTTAGGTCCAAGAGAGGACTATGGCTACACCTTC,CASSLGPREDYGYTF
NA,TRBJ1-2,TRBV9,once,TGTGCCAGCAGCGCCACGACAACTCCCTATGGCTACACCTTC,CASSATTTPYGYTF
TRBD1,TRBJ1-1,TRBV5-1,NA,TGCGCCAGCAGCTCGGGCCGGGACAGAATGAACACTGAAGCTTTCTTT,CASSSGRDRMNTEAFF
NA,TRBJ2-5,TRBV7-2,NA,TGTGCCAGCAGTCCCCAGACTGGAGAGTTCGGGACCCAGTACTTC,CASSPQTGEFGTQYF
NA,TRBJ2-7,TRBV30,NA,TGTGCCTGGAGCCTCTCCTACGAGCAGTACTTC,CAWSLSYEQYF
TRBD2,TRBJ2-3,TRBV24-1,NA,TGTGCCACCAGTGATTCCCCGGGACTAGCGGAAGATACGCAGTATTTT,CATSDSPGLAEDTQYF
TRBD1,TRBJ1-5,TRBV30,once,TGTGCCTGGAATACAGGGGGTAGCAATCAGCCCCAGCATTTT,CAWNTGGSNQPQHF
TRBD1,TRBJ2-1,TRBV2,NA,TGTGCCAGCAGCGCTGGGACAGCCTTCTACAATGAGCAGTTCTTC,CASSAGTAFYNEQFF
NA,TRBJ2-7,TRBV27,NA,TGTGCCAACGGACAGCCTGACGCCTACGAGCAGTACTTC,CANGQPDAYEQYF
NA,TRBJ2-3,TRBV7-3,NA,TGTGCCAGCAGCTTTCAGGGGGATACGCAGTATTTT,CASSFQGDTQYF
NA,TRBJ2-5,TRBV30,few,TGTGCCTGGAGCGCCCAGGGGCTAGCGGTAGGGGAGACCCAGTACTTC,CAWSAQGLAVGETQYF
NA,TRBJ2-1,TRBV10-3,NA,TGTGCCATCAGGCCCAACCTAGGAAGCAATGAGCAGTTCTTC,CAIRPNLGSNEQFF
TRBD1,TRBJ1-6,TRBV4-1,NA,TGCGCCAGCAGCCAAGTTACAGGGGCTAGAGCCAATTCACCCCTCCACTTT,CASSQVTGARANSPLHF
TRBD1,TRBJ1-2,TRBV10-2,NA,TGCGCCAGCACGCGACAGGGGGGATTTAATGGCTACACCTTC,CASTRQGGFNGYTF